This T cell receptor (beta chain) was sequenced during a study of regulatory T cells in long-lasting Graves disease. Looking at the study overall: In persistent Graves' disease, antithyroid drugs had been taken for over 5 years and TSH receptor antibodies stayed positive.

Trimming cost V 6 bases and J 10 bases, with 13 bases left between them. This CDR3 has 13 amino acids. The sample's time point: persistent/refractory GD, antithyroid drugs over 5 years with positive TRAb. PBMCs provided the RNA from which the TCR library was made. The authors built TCR beta libraries using iRepertoire HTBI primers and Arm-PCR of CDR3 regions. TCRdb redid the calling of the multiplex PCR reads with MiXCR, one entry per CDR3 protein. Of approximately 360,000 distinct CDR3 sequences in the sample, 20% to 25% were seen once. This clonotype was detected ten times or more. V is TRBV12-3 or TRBV12-4 and J is TRBJ1-6; no definite D call. The material sequenced was peripheral blood mononuclear cells (PBMCs), taken when the disease was refractory, from a patient treated with antithyroid drugs. The clonotype originates from a woman aged 40 to 55 with Graves disease. The DNA of the CDR3 is TGTGCCAGCAGCCGAACGGGCATGTCACCCCTCCACTTT. This encodes CASSRTGMSPLHF.